This T cell receptor beta chain was captured in a study of blood T cells in healthy people across ages. Primed by a sample-barcoded 5' primer and a J-beta primer mix, a second PCR proceeded for about 7 to 11 cycles. TCRdb re-called the 5' RACE reads with MiXCR, one entry per CDR3 protein. The sample yields 650,000 to 900,000 distinct CDR3 sequences, approximately 59% seen once. The trim removed 6 bases at V and 13 bases at J, leaving 19 bases unmatched. This CDR3 has 15 residues. Per germline, CDR1 MNHEY and CDR2 SVGEGT. The sequencing sample was made of blood. V usage is TRBV6-2 or TRBV6-3 and J usage is TRBJ2-5; 8 bases map to TRBD2. This receptor was taken from a man aged 30 to 39 in good health. The CDR3 sequence: CASSPGLGLAEEPYF. In DNA form, the CDR3 reads TGTGCCAGCAGCCCGGGACTAGGGCTTGCGGAAGAGCCGTACTTC.